These T cell receptor beta chains were read from a single sample in a study of cytomegalovirus exposure and HLA in healthy donors. Clones were read by immunoSEQ multiplex PCR, and TCRdb kept only the in-frame ones, dropping some. Counted here are nearly 200,000 clones, around 79% occurring once; the ten biggest clones make up around 0.4%. The sequenced sample was PBMCs. All receptors come from a male donor in good health and CMV-seropositive. Each CDR3 is given with its conserved first and last residue. The order of the fields is clone size, J gene, D gene, V gene, CDR3 protein, CDR3 DNA. A D gene is named only where the DNA matches it firmly. Size tells how often a clone was seen (once, few, many) or the class of an expanded clone, and some rows leave it out.

size: .; J: TRBJ2-7; D: TRBD1; V: TRBV15; CDR3: CATSRGDTTGIPYEQYF; DNA: TGTGCCACCAGCAGAGGTGATACGACAGGGATCCCCTACGAGCAGTACTTC
size: once; J: TRBJ2-7; D: TRBD1; V: TRBV5-1; CDR3: CASSLASRDRRTYEQYF; DNA: TGCGCCAGCAGCTTGGCAAGCCGGGACAGGCGAACCTACGAGCAGTACTTC
size: .; J: TRBJ1-5; D: .; V: TRBV19; CDR3: CASKRVARGNQPQHF; DNA: TGTGCCAGTAAGAGGGTAGCGAGGGGCAATCAGCCCCAGCATTTT
size: .; J: TRBJ1-2; D: TRBD1; V: TRBV25-1; CDR3: CASSQTGGFHGYTF; DNA: TGTGCCAGCAGCCAGACAGGGGGTTTTCATGGCTACACCTTC
size: .; J: TRBJ1-2; D: .; V: TRBV7-9; CDR3: CASSSDKNYGYTF; DNA: TGTGCCAGCAGCTCGGACAAGAACTATGGCTACACCTTC
size: .; J: TRBJ2-7; D: .; V: TRBV9; CDR3: CASSVEATGYGQYF; DNA: TGTGCCAGCAGCGTAGAAGCTACCGGTTACGGGCAGTACTTC
size: once; J: TRBJ1-1; D: .; V: TRBV5-1; CDR3: CAQQLGGRGDEAFF; DNA: TGCGCTCAGCAGCTTGGTGGGAGGGGTGATGAAGCTTTCTTT
size: .; J: TRBJ2-7; D: .; V: TRBV28; CDR3: CASSFTERDNYGQYF; DNA: TGTGCCAGCAGTTTCACGGAGCGGGACAACTACGGGCAGTACTTC
size: .; J: TRBJ2-1; D: .; V: TRBV27; CDR3: CASSPLLRGHEQFF; DNA: TGTGCCAGCAGTCCCTTATTAAGAGGCCATGAGCAGTTCTTC
size: few; J: TRBJ1-2; D: TRBD1; V: TRBV4-1; CDR3: CASSQDGTASGYTF; DNA: TGCGCCAGCAGCCAAGATGGGACAGCATCCGGCTACACCTTC
size: .; J: TRBJ2-2; D: TRBD1; V: TRBV7-8; CDR3: CASRGTGSTGELFF; DNA: TGTGCCAGCCGGGGGACAGGGAGCACCGGGGAGCTGTTTTTT
size: .; J: TRBJ1-3; D: TRBD1; V: TRBV18; CDR3: CASSPGWDRGNGNTIYF; DNA: TGTGCCAGCTCACCAGGATGGGACAGGGGTAATGGAAACACCATATATTTT
size: once; J: TRBJ1-5; D: TRBD1; V: TRBV11-2; CDR3: CASSLYPEQGGRQPQHF; DNA: TGTGCCAGCAGCTTATACCCCGAACAGGGGGGTCGTCAGCCCCAGCATTTT
size: .; J: TRBJ2-3; D: .; V: TRBV28; CDR3: CASSFSSNTDTQYF; DNA: TGTGCCAGCAGTTTCTCGTCTAACACAGATACGCAGTATTTT
size: few; J: TRBJ1-1; D: .; V: TRBV18; CDR3: CASSLHREGTEAFF; DNA: TGTGCCAGCTCACTACACAGGGAAGGCACTGAAGCTTTCTTT
size: few; J: TRBJ1-1; D: .; V: TRBV7-3; CDR3: CASSSYRNTEAFF; DNA: TGTGCCAGCAGCTCCTACAGGAACACTGAAGCTTTCTTT
size: .; J: TRBJ2-7; D: .; V: TRBV30; CDR3: CAWTGKYEQYF; DNA: TGTGCCTGGACAGGGAAGTACGAGCAGTACTTC
size: few; J: TRBJ2-7; D: TRBD1; V: TRBV5-4; CDR3: CASSPGQGSYEQYF; DNA: TGTGCCAGCTCCCCCGGACAGGGGTCCTACGAGCAGTACTTC
size: .; J: TRBJ2-1; D: .; V: TRBV4-2; CDR3: CASSQTGERGSYNEQFF; DNA: TGTGCCAGCAGCCAAACCGGAGAAAGGGGCTCCTACAATGAGCAGTTCTTC
size: .; J: TRBJ2-6; D: .; V: TRBV28; CDR3: CASSSTRTGANVLTF; DNA: TGTGCCAGCAGTTCCACTAGAACTGGGGCCAACGTCCTGACTTTC
size: .; J: TRBJ2-7; D: TRBD1; V: TRBV27; CDR3: CASRGQGPYEQYF; DNA: TGTGCCAGCAGGGGACAGGGTCCCTACGAGCAGTACTTC
size: .; J: TRBJ1-2; D: TRBD1; V: TRBV19; CDR3: CASSARTGDYGYTF; DNA: TGTGCCAGTAGTGCCCGGACAGGGGACTATGGCTACACCTTC
size: .; J: TRBJ2-1; D: TRBD1; V: TRBV7-3; CDR3: CASSSPGQGVNEQFF; DNA: TGTGCCAGCAGTTCCCCGGGACAGGGGGTCAATGAGCAGTTCTTC
size: .; J: TRBJ1-2; D: .; V: TRBV7-8; CDR3: CASSLAVGANYGYTF; DNA: TGTGCCAGCAGCTTAGCGGTGGGGGCAAACTATGGCTACACCTTC
size: few; J: TRBJ2-1; D: TRBD2; V: TRBV4-2; CDR3: CASSHAGLADNEQFF; DNA: TGTGCCAGCAGCCATGCGGGACTAGCGGACAATGAGCAGTTCTTC
size: few; J: TRBJ1-2; D: .; V: TRBV12-5; CDR3: CASGLTFAYGYTF; DNA: TGTGCTAGTGGTTTAACTTTCGCATATGGCTACACCTTC
size: .; J: TRBJ2-7; D: .; V: TRBV4-3; CDR3: CASSEPRGPYEQYF; DNA: TGCGCCAGCAGCGAGCCCAGGGGACCCTATGAGCAGTACTTC
size: .; J: TRBJ2-1; D: TRBD2; V: TRBV11-2; CDR3: CASSLVLAGKSSEQFF; DNA: TGTGCCAGCAGCTTAGTTCTAGCGGGAAAAAGTAGCGAGCAGTTCTTC